The 12 T cell receptor beta chains below come from one sample, sequenced in a study of T cells in Graves' hyperthyroidism and ophthalmopathy. What was amplified from RNA transcripts were TCR beta CDR3 regions. HTBI primers were the set used in a first-round RT-PCR of the TCR CDR3. TCRdb recomputed calls from the multiplex PCR reads with MiXCR, one row per CDR3 protein. Of about 280,000 distinct CDR3 sequences in the sample, less than 30% were seen once. The sample comprised blood. The source is a middle-aged man with Graves' hyperthyroidism that later progressed to Graves' ophthalmopathy.

At least ten counts were recorded for this clonotype. CDR3: CSARLTGSYEQYF. The CDR3 DNA reads as TGCAGTGCTAGATTGACAGGGTCGTACGAGCAGTACTTC. V gene TRBV20-1 combines with J gene TRBJ2-7; the match to TRBD1 covers 7 bases. V shed 2 bases, J shed 4 bases, and the junction held 5 bases outside the gene matches. This CDR3 contains 13 residues. Looked up from germline, CDR1 is DFQATT and CDR2 is SNEGSKA (reference sequence).

The CDR3: CATSRGGTANQETQYF. DNA of the CDR3: TGTGCCACCAGCAGAGGGGGCACGGCGAACCAAGAGACCCAGTACTTC. This sequence joins TRBV15 and TRBJ2-5; D possibly corresponds to TRBD1 (5 bases). Looked up from germline, CDR1 is LNHNV and CDR2 is YYDKDF (reference sequence). This CDR3 region has 16 residues. V lost 1 base and J lost 0, with 12 bases in between.

The chain employs TRBV6-1 and TRBJ1-1, with D perhaps TRBD1 (5 bases). V was cut by 5 bases and J by 0 bases, with 19 bases left in between. Germline assignment: CDR1 MNHNS and CDR2 SASEGT. The CDR3 extends over 17 amino acids. Written as DNA, the CDR3 is TGTGCCAGCAGTCAAACCCCGGGACGTACTATGAACACTGAAGCTTTCTTT. Residues: CASSQTPGRTMNTEAFF.

As concerns this clonotype: This could be a read error, since a much larger clone is one nucleotide away. V is TRBV20-1 and J is TRBJ2-6; TRBD2 agrees at 8 bases. The V gene end was trimmed by 5 bases and the J gene end by 0 bases; junction bases not matched to a gene: 9. The CDR3 is made up of 17 amino acids. CDR1 DFQATT and CDR2 SNEGSKA come from the germline V gene (reference sequence). CDR3 nucleotide sequence: TGCAGTGCTCCCCCGGGGGGGGGAGCCTCTGGGGCCAACGTCCTGACTTTC. Its protein is CSAPPGGGASGANVLTF.

A remark on this clonotype: A much larger clone differs from this one at a single base, so this may be a read error. The CDR3 loop is CNARDQDVSSYEQYF. CDR3 nucleotides: TGCAATGCTAGAGATCAGGACGTCAGCTCCTACGAGCAGTACTTC. V gene TRBV20-1 combines with J gene TRBJ2-7; D unclear. This CDR3 spans 15 amino acids. CDR1 and CDR2 (germline): DFQATT, SNEGSKA (reference sequence).

This clonotype was detected a few times. An end of the junction differs from the germline gene, which may be a read error. The CDR3 sequence is CASSLAGDVSEQYF. The DNA of the CDR3 is TGTGCCAGCAGCCTAGCGGGAGATGTTTCCGAGCAGTACTTC. The chain employs TRBV7-2 and TRBJ2-7; TRBD2 agrees at 10 bases. The CDR3 runs 14 residues. The germline CDR1 and CDR2 sequences are SGHTA and FQGNSA.

This clonotype has at least ten counts. The chain links TRBV12-3 or TRBV12-4 to TRBJ2-1; 7 positions match TRBD2. The length of the CDR3 is 13 residues. The ends lost 3 bases at V and 5 bases at J; junction bases unmatched: 1. The CDR3 here is CASSFAGDNEQFF. As DNA, the CDR3 is TGTGCCAGCAGTTTCGCGGGAGACAATGAGCAGTTCTTC.

This clonotype has a handful of counts. The chain links TRBV4-1 to TRBJ1-2; 8 nucleotides align to TRBD1. The ends lost 3 bases at V and 2 bases at J; junction bases unmatched: 5. Germline values: CDR1 MGHRA, CDR2 YSYEKL. The CDR3 runs 15 residues. The CDR3 sequence: CASSQTTGENYGYTF. CDR3 bases: TGCGCCAGCAGCCAGACGACAGGGGAAAACTATGGCTACACCTTC.

This chain connects TRBV28 to TRBJ2-2, with 9 bases aligning to TRBD2. The CDR3 sequence is 15 residues long. Unmatched junction bases numbered 4, after V lost 5 bases and J lost 3 bases. Germline CDR1 and CDR2: MDHEN and SYDVKM. CDR3 amino acids: CASSPSSGDTGELFF. Here the CDR3 DNA reads TGTGCCAGCAGTCCCTCTAGCGGGGACACCGGGGAGCTGTTTTTT.

This clonotype was detected ten times or more. The rearrangement links TRBV6-5 to TRBJ1-3, with D possibly matching TRBD1 (5 bases). This CDR3 has 14 amino acids. CDR1 MNHEY and CDR2 SVGAGI come from the germline V gene. Trimming cost V 6 bases and J 2 bases, with 11 bases left between them. CDR3 sequence reads: CASRPQGPGNTIYF. The DNA for the CDR3 is TGTGCCAGCAGACCCCAGGGCCCTGGAAACACCATATATTTT.

This clonotype occurred many times. The V call is TRBV6-2 or TRBV6-3, the J call TRBJ2-4, with 9 positions matching TRBD2. This CDR3 comprises 13 residues. Looked up from germline, CDR1 is MNHEY and CDR2 is SVGEGT. V was clipped by 5 bases and J by 5 bases; unmatched bases: 1. The CDR3 DNA reads TGTGCCAGCAGTCGGACTAGCGAAAACATTCAGTACTTC. It codes for CASSRTSENIQYF.

This clonotype has ten or more counts. This chain connects TRBV19 to TRBJ1-5; D gene uncertain. Trimming stripped 3 bases from V and 1 base from J, with 13 bases between. Germline V gene lookup returns CDR1 LNHDA and CDR2 SQIVND (reference sequence). The CDR3 has 16 residues. The CDR3 nucleotides read TGTGCCAGTAGTATGTTCCGGATACCAAGCAATCAGCCCCAGCATTTT. It is translated as CASSMFRIPSNQPQHF.